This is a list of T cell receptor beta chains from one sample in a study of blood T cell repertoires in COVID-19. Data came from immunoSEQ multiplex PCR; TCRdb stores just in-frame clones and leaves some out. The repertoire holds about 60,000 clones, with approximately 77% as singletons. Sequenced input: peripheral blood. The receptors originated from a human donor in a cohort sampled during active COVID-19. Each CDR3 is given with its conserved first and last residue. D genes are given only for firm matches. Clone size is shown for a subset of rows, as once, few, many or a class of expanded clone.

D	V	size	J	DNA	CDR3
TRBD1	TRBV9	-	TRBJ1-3	TGTGCCAGCAGCGTAGAGGCGACAGGGGTGGGAAACACCATATATTTT	CASSVEATGVGNTIYF
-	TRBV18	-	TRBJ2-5	TGTGCCAGCTCACCTCAGGTTGTCGGACAAGAGACCCAGTACTTC	CASSPQVVGQETQYF
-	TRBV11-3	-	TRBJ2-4	TGTGCCAGCAGCTTAAACAGGGAAAACATTCAGTACTTC	CASSLNRENIQYF
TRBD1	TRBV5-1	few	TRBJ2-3	TGCGCCAGCAGCTTGGCCCGGACAGGGGGCGCAGATACGCAGTATTTT	CASSLARTGGADTQYF
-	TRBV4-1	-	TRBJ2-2	TGCGCCAGCAGCCTATCGAGCACCGGGGAGCTGTTTTTT	CASSLSSTGELFF
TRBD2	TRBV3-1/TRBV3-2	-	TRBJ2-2	TGTGCCAGCAGTTTCGGAGCGGGAGCGAACACCGGGGAGCTGTTTTTT	CASSFGAGANTGELFF
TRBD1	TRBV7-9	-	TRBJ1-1	TGTGCCAGCAGCCTACAAGGCGGGACAGTTATCGAAGCTTTCTTT	CASSLQGGTVIEAFF
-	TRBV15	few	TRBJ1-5	TGTGCCACCAGCCAGGACACCTATCAGCCCCAGCATTTT	CATSQDTYQPQHF
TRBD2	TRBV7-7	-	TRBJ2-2	TGTGCTAGCAGTCAGCTAGCGGGGGGGGACACCGGGGAGCTGTTTTTT	CASSQLAGGDTGELFF
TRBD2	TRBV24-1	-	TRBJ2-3	TGTGCCACCAGTGATGGGAGCGGGGGTTTCACAGATACGCAGTATTTT	CATSDGSGGFTDTQYF
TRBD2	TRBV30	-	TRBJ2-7	TGTGCCTTATTCCCACGGCGGGAGTACTACGAGCAGTACTTC	CALFPRREYYEQYF
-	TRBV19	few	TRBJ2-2	TGTGCCAGTAGTAACAGGGACGAAGTCACCGGGGAGCTGTTTTTT	CASSNRDEVTGELFF
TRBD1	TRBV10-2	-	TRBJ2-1	TGCGCCAGCGTCCGGGACAGCTACAATGAGCAGTTCTTC	CASVRDSYNEQFF
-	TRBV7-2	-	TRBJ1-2	TGTGCCAGCAGCTTAGCAGGCAACAGGGCCCCTGGCTACACCTTC	CASSLAGNRAPGYTF
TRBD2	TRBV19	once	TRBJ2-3	TGTGCCGGCTCAGCGGGAGCGTCAGATACGCAGTATTTT	CAGSAGASDTQYF
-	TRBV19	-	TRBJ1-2	TGTGCCAGTATTCCAGGGACGGGAGCTAACTATGGCTACACCTTC	CASIPGTGANYGYTF
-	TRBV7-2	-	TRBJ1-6	TGTGCCAGCAGCTTAGTTGTGTTAAATAATTCACCCCTCCACTTT	CASSLVVLNNSPLHF
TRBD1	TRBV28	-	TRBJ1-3	TGTGCCAGCAGTCGGACAGGGTGGGACACCATATATTTT	CASSRTGWDTIYF
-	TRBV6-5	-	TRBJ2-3	TGTGCCAGCACCGCGAGAGCGGATACGCAGTATTTT	CASTARADTQYF
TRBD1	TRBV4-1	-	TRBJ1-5	TGCGCCAGCAGCCAATCCGGACAGGTGAGCAATCAGCCCCAGCATTTT	CASSQSGQVSNQPQHF
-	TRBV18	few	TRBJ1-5	TGTGCCAGCTCACCGGAGCGCAATCAGCCCCAGCATTTT	CASSPERNQPQHF
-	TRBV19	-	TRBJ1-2	TGTGCCAGTAGTAATTTGAGGTCTGGCTACACCTTC	CASSNLRSGYTF
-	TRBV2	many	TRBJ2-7	TGTGCCAGCCAGCGCGGCAACGAGCAGTACTTC	CASQRGNEQYF
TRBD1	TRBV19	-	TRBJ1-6	TGTGCCAGTAAATCTTGGGGGACAGGGCTTAATTCACCCCTCCACTTT	CASKSWGTGLNSPLHF
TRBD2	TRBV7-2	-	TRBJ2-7	TGTGCCAGCAGCTTAGGGAGCGGGAGCTCCTACGAGCAGTACTTC	CASSLGSGSSYEQYF
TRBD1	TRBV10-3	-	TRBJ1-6	TGTGCCATCAGTGGAGGACAGGAGCAACACTCACCCCTCCACTTT	CAISGGQEQHSPLHF
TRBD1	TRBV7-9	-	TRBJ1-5	TGTGCCAGCAGCGGGGACAGGGACCAGCCCCAGCATTTT	CASSGDRDQPQHF
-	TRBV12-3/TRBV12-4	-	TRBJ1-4	TGTGCCAGCAGTTTGGCCTCGGGTGAAAAACTGTTTTTT	CASSLASGEKLFF
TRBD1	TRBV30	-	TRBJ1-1	TGTGCCTGCACCGGACAGGGCGGGACTGAAGCTTTCTTT	CACTGQGGTEAFF
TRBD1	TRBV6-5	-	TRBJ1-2	TGTGCCAGCAGTAAACCTGGGGACAGGGTCGGTGGCTACACCTTC	CASSKPGDRVGGYTF
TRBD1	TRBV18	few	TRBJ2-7	TGTGCCAGCTCACCAGACAGGGCAACCTACGAGCAGTACTTC	CASSPDRATYEQYF
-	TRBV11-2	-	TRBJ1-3	TGTGCCAGCAGAGAGAGGGGAAACACCATATATTTT	CASRERGNTIYF
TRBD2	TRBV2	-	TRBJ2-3	TGTGCCAGCAGTAAAACTAGCGGGGCCACCACAGATACGCAGTATTTT	CASSKTSGATTDTQYF
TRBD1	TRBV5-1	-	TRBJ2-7	TGCGCCAGCAGCTTGGACAGGGGTCCCTACGAGCAGTACTTC	CASSLDRGPYEQYF
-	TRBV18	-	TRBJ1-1	TGTGCCAGCTCACCAGACAGGTCCACTGAAGCTTTCTTT	CASSPDRSTEAFF
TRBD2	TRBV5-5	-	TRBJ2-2	TGTGCCAGCAGCGCCCGGGGACTAGCGGGCTCGGGATCCGGGGAGCTGTTTTTT	CASSARGLAGSGSGELFF
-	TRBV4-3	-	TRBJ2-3	TGCGCCAGCAGCCAAGATCACGCGGGGCTGACAGATACGCAGTATTTT	CASSQDHAGLTDTQYF
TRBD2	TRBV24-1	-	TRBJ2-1	TGTGCCACCAGTGATTTCGTAGGGCTAGCGGGAGTGAGTCCCAGTGAGCAGTTCTTC	CATSDFVGLAGVSPSEQFF
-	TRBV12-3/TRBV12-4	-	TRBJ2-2	TGTGCCAGCACATCGACATCCACCGGGGAGCTGTTTTTT	CASTSTSTGELFF
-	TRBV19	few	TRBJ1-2	TGTGCCAGTAGTAGACAAAGTGGCTACACCTTC	CASSRQSGYTF
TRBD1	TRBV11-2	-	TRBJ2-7	TGTGCCAGCAGCTTAGGACAGGGGCCCTACGAGCAGTACTTC	CASSLGQGPYEQYF
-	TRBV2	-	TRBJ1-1	TGTGCCAGCAAGATAAGGGGTCAGGCTGAAGCTTTCTTT	CASKIRGQAEAFF
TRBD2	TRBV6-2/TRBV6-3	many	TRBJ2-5	TGTGCCAGCAGCCGGGACAGTGCGACTAGCGGGGTAGAGACCCAGTACTTC	CASSRDSATSGVETQYF
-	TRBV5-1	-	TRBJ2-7	TGCGCCAGCAGCTTGGATAGGAGCTCAACGAGGGAGCAGTACTTC	CASSLDRSSTREQYF
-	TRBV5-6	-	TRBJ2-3	TGTGCCAGCAGTCGAGGGGGGACAGCCACAGATACGCAGTATTTT	CASSRGGTATDTQYF
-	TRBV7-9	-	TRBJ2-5	TGTGCCAGCAGCTTGAACAGCTTCCAAGAGACCCAGTACTTC	CASSLNSFQETQYF
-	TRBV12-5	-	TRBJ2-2	TGTGCTAGTGGTTTGGTACAGGGCGGGGAGCTGTTTTTT	CASGLVQGGELFF
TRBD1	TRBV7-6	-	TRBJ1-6	TGTGCCAGCAGCTTAGTACAGGGGGAACATTCACCCCTCCACTTT	CASSLVQGEHSPLHF
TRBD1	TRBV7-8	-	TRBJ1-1	TGTGCCAGCAGCCCTCGGACAGGGGGCATCCGCCTTCGGTCTGCTTTCTTT	CASSPRTGGIRLRSAFF
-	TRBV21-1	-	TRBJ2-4	TGTGCCAGCAGCAAAGTGGTGAGGATAGCCAAAAACATTCAGTACTTC	CASSKVVRIAKNIQYF
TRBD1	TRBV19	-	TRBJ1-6	TGTGCCAGTAGTACTCCGGGACAGGGCGGATCACCCCTCCACTTT	CASSTPGQGGSPLHF
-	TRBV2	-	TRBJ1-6	TGTGCCAGCAGTGTCGCAGGGGCAAATTCACCCCTCCACTTT	CASSVAGANSPLHF
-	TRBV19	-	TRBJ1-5	TGTGCCAGTAGTATCCCTCAGGGCGATCAGCCCCAGCATTTT	CASSIPQGDQPQHF
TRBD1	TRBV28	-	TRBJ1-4	TGTGCCAGCAGCACCCAAGGGGGCAGGAATGAAAAACTGTTTTTT	CASSTQGGRNEKLFF